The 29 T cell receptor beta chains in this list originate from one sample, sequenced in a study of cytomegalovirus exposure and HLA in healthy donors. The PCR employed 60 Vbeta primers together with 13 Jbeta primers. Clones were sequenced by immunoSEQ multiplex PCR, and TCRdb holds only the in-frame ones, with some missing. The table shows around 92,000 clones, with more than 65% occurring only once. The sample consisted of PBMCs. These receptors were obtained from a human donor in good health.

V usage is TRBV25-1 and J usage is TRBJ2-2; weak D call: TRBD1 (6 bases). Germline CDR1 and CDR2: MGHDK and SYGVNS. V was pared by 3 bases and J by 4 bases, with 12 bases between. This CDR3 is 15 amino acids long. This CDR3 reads CASSEGAESTGELFF. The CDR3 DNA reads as TGTGCCAGCAGTGAGGGGGCAGAGAGCACCGGGGAGCTGTTTTTT.

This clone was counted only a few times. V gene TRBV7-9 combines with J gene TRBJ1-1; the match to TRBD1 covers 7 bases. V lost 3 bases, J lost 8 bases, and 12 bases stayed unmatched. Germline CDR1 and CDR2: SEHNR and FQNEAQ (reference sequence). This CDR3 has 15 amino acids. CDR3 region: CASSFRGGGVEEAFF. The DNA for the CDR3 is TGTGCCAGCAGCTTCCGTGGAGGGGGCGTGGAGGAAGCTTTCTTT.

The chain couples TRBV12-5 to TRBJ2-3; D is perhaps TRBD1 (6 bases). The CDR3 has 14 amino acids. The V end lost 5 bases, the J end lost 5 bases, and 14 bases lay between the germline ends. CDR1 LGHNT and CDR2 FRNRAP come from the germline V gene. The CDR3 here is CASGLRTTGDTQYF. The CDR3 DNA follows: TGTGCTAGTGGTCTGCGGACGACAGGAGATACGCAGTATTTT.

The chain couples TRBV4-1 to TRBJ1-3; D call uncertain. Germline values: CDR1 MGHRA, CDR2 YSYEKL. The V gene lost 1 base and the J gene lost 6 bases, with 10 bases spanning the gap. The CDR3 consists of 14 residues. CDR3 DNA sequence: TGCGCCAGCAGCCAAGGAAGGCAGGAAAACACCATATATTTT. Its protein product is CASSQGRQENTIYF.

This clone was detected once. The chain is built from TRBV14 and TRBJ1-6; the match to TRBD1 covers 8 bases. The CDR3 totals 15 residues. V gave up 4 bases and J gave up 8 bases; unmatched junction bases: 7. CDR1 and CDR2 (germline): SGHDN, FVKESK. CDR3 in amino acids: CASSRRTGMDSPLHF. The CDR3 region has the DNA TGTGCCAGCAGCCGTAGGACAGGGATGGATTCACCCCTCCACTTT. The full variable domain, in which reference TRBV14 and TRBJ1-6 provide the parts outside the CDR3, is EAGVTQFPSHSVIEKGQTVTLRCDPISGHDNLYWYRRVMGKEIKFLLHFVKESKQDESGMPNNRFLAERTGGTYSTLKVQPAELEDSGVYFCASSRRTGMDSPLHFGNGTRLTVT.

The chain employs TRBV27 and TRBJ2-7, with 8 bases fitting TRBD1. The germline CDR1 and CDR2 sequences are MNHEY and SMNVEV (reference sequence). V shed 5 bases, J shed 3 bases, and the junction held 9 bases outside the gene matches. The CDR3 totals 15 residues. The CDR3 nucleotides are TGTGCCAGCAGTCCTACCACAGGGGGGAGCTACGAGCAGTACTTC. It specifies CASSPTTGGSYEQYF.

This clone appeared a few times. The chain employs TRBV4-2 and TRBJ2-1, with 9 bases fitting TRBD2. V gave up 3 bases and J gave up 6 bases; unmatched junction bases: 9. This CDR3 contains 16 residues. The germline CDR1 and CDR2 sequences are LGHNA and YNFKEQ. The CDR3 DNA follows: TGTGCCAGCAGCCACCAGTGGCGGGGGGGAGGCAATGAGCAGTTCTTC. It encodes CASSHQWRGGGNEQFF.

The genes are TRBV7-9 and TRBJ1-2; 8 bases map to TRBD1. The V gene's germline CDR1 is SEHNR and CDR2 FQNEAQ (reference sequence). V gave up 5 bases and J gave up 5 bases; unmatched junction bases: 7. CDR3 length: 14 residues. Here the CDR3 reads CASSPGQGDYGYTF. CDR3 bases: TGTGCCAGCAGCCCAGGACAGGGTGATTATGGCTACACCTTC.

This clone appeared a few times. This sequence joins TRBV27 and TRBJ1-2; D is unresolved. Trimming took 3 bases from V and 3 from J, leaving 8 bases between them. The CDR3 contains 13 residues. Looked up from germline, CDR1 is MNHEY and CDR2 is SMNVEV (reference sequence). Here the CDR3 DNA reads TGTGCCAGCAGTTTGTACGGAGACTATGGCTACACCTTC. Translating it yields CASSLYGDYGYTF.

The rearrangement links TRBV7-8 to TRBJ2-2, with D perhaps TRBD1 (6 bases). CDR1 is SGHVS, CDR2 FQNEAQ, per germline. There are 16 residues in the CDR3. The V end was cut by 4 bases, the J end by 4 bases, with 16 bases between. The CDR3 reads CASSSAQGWGTGELFF. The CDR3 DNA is TGTGCCAGCAGCTCGGCACAGGGTTGGGGCACCGGGGAGCTGTTTTTT.

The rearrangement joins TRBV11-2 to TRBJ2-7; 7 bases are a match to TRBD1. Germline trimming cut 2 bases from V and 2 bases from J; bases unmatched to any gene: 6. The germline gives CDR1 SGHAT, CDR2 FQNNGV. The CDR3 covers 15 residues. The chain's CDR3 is CASSLSSGGAYEQYF. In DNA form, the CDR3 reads TGTGCCAGCAGCTTAAGTTCAGGGGGTGCCTACGAGCAGTACTTC. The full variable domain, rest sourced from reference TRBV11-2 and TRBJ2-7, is EAGVAQSPRYKIIEKRQSVAFWCNPISGHATLYWYQQILGQGPKLLIQFQNNGVVDDSQLPKDRFSAERLKGVDSTLKIQPAKLEDSAVYLCASSLSSGGAYEQYFGPGTRLTVT.

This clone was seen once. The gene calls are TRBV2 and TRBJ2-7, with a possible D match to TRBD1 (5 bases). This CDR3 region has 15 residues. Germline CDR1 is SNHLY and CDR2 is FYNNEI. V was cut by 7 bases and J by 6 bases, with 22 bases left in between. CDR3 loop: CASNRRQQELCEQYF. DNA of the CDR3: TGTGCCAGCAACCGCCGACAGCAGGAGTTGTGCGAGCAGTACTTC.

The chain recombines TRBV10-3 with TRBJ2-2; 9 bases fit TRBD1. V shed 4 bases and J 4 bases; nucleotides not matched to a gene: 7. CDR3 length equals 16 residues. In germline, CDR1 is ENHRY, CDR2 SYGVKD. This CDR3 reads CAISVAGTGTTGELFF. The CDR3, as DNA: TGTGCCATCAGTGTGGCCGGGACAGGGACCACCGGGGAGCTGTTTTTT.

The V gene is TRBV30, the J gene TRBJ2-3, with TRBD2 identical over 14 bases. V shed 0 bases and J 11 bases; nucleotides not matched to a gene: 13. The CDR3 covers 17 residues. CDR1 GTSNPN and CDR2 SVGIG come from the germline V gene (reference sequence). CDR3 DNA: TGTGCCTGGAGTGTACCTCCGGTCGGACTAGCGGGAGGCTTGCAGTATTTT. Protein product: CAWSVPPVGLAGGLQYF.

The CDR3 loop reads CASSVWDSNTNEKLFF. The CDR3 DNA sequence: TGCGCCAGCAGCGTATGGGACAGCAATACTAATGAAAAACTGTTTTTT. The V and J genes are TRBV4-1 and TRBJ1-4, with 7 bases identical to TRBD1. With V trimmed by 5 bases and J by 2 bases, 8 bases remained unmatched. Germline CDR1 reads MGHRA; CDR2 reads YSYEKL. CDR3 length: 16 residues.

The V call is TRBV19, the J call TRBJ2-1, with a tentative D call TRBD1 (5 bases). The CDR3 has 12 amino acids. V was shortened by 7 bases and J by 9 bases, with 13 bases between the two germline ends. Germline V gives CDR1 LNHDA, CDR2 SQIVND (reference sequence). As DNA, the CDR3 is TGTGCCAGTACAGGGTTTCTGGGTGAGCAGTTCTTC. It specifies CASTGFLGEQFF. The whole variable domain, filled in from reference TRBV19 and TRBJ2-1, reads DGGITQSPKYLFRKEGQNVTLSCEQNLNHDAMYWYRQDPGQGLRLIYYSQIVNDFQKGDIAEGYSVSREKKESFPLTVTSAQKNPTAFYLCASTGFLGEQFFGPGTRLTVL.

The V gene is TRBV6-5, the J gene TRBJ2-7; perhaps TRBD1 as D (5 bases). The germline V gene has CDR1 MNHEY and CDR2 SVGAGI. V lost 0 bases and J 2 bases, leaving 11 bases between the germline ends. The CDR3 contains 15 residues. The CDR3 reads CASSYSDKGAYEQYF. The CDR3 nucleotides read TGTGCCAGCAGTTACTCGGATAAAGGGGCCTACGAGCAGTACTTC.

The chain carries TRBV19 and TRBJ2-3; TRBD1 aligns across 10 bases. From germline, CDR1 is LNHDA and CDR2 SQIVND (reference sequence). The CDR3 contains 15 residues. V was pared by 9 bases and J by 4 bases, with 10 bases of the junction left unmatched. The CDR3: CASDAQTGGADTQYF. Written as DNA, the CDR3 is TGTGCCAGCGACGCTCAGACAGGGGGCGCAGATACGCAGTATTTT.

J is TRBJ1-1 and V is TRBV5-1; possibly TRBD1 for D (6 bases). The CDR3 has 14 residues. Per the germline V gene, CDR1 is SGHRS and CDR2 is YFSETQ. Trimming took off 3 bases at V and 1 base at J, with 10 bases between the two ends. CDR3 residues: CASSSTGPNTEAFF. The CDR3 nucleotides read TGCGCCAGCAGCTCGACAGGCCCGAACACTGAAGCTTTCTTT. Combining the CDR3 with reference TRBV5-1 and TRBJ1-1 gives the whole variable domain KAGVTQTPRYLIKTRGQQVTLSCSPISGHRSVSWYQQTPGQGLQFLFEYFSETQRNKGNFPGRFSGRQFSNSRSEMNVSTLELGDSALYLCASSSTGPNTEAFFGQGTRLTVV.

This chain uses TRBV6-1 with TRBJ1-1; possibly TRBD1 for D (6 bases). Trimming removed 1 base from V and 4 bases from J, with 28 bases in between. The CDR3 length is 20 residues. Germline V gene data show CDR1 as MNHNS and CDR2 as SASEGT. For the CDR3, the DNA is TGTGCCAGCAGTGAAGTAAGTCCTGGCAGGGGTCATGTGCGGAGCACTGAAGCTTTCTTT. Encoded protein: CASSEVSPGRGHVRSTEAFF.

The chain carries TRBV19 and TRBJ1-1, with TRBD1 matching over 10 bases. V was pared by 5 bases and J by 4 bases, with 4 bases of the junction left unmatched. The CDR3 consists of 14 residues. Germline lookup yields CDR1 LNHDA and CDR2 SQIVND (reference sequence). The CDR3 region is CASSLRTGGTEAFF. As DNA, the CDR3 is TGTGCCAGTAGTCTGAGGACAGGGGGCACTGAAGCTTTCTTT. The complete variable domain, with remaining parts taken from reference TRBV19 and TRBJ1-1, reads DGGITQSPKYLFRKEGQNVTLSCEQNLNHDAMYWYRQDPGQGLRLIYYSQIVNDFQKGDIAEGYSVSREKKESFPLTVTSAQKNPTAFYLCASSLRTGGTEAFFGQGTRLTVV.

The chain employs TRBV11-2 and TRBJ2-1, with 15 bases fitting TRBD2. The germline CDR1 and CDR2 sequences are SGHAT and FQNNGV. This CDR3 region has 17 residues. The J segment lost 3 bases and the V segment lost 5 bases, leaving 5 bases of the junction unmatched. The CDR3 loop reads CASSRGLAGGHYNEQFF. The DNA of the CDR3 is TGTGCCAGCAGCCGGGGACTAGCGGGAGGCCACTACAATGAGCAGTTCTTC.

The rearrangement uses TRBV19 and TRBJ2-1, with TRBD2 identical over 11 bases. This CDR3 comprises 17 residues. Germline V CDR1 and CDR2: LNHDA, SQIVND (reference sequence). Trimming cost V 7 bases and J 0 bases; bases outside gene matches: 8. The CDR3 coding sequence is TGTGCCAGTACCCGGGGACTAGCGGCCTTCTCCTACAATGAGCAGTTCTTC. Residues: CASTRGLAAFSYNEQFF. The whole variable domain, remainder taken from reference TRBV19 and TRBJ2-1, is DGGITQSPKYLFRKEGQNVTLSCEQNLNHDAMYWYRQDPGQGLRLIYYSQIVNDFQKGDIAEGYSVSREKKESFPLTVTSAQKNPTAFYLCASTRGLAAFSYNEQFFGPGTRLTVL.

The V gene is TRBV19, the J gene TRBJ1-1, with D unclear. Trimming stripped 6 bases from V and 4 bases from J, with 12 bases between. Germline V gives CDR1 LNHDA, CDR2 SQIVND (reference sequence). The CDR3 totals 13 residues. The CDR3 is CASSFLGVTEAFF. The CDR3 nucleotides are TGTGCCAGTAGCTTCTTAGGAGTCACTGAAGCTTTCTTT.

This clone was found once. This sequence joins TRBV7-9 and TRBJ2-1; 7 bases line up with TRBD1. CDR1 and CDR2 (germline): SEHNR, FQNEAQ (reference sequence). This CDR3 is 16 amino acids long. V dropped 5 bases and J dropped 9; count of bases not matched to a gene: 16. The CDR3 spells CASSAQGGRESVEQFF. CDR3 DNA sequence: TGTGCCAGCAGCGCCCAAGGGGGCAGGGAATCTGTTGAGCAGTTCTTC.

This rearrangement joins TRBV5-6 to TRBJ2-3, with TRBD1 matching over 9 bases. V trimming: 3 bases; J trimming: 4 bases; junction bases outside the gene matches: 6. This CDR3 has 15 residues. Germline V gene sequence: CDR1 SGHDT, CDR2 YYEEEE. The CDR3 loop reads CASSWGQGSSDTQYF. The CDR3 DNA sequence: TGTGCCAGCAGCTGGGGACAGGGTTCATCAGATACGCAGTATTTT.

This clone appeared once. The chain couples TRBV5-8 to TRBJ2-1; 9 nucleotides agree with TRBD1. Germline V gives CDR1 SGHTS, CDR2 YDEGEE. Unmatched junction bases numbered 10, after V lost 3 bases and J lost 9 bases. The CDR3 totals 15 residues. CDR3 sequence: CASSSGQGNGGEQFF. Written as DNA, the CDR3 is TGTGCCAGCAGCTCGGGACAGGGAAATGGTGGTGAGCAGTTCTTC.

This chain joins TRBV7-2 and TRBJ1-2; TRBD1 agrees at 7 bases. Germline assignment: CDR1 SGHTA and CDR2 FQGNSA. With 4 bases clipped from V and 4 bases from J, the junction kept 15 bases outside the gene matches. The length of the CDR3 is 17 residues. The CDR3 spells CASSSYRLDRVPYGYTF. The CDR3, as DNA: TGTGCCAGCAGCTCGTACCGCCTAGACAGGGTACCCTATGGCTACACCTTC.

DNA for the CDR3: TGTGCCAGCAGCATGGCAGGGGGTAGAGACGAGCAGTACTTC. This sequence encodes CASSMAGGRDEQYF. The rearrangement joins TRBV9 to TRBJ2-7; TRBD1 aligns across 7 bases. In germline, CDR1 is SGDLS, CDR2 YYNGEE. There are 14 residues in the CDR3. The trim removed 4 bases at V and 5 bases at J, leaving 9 bases unmatched.